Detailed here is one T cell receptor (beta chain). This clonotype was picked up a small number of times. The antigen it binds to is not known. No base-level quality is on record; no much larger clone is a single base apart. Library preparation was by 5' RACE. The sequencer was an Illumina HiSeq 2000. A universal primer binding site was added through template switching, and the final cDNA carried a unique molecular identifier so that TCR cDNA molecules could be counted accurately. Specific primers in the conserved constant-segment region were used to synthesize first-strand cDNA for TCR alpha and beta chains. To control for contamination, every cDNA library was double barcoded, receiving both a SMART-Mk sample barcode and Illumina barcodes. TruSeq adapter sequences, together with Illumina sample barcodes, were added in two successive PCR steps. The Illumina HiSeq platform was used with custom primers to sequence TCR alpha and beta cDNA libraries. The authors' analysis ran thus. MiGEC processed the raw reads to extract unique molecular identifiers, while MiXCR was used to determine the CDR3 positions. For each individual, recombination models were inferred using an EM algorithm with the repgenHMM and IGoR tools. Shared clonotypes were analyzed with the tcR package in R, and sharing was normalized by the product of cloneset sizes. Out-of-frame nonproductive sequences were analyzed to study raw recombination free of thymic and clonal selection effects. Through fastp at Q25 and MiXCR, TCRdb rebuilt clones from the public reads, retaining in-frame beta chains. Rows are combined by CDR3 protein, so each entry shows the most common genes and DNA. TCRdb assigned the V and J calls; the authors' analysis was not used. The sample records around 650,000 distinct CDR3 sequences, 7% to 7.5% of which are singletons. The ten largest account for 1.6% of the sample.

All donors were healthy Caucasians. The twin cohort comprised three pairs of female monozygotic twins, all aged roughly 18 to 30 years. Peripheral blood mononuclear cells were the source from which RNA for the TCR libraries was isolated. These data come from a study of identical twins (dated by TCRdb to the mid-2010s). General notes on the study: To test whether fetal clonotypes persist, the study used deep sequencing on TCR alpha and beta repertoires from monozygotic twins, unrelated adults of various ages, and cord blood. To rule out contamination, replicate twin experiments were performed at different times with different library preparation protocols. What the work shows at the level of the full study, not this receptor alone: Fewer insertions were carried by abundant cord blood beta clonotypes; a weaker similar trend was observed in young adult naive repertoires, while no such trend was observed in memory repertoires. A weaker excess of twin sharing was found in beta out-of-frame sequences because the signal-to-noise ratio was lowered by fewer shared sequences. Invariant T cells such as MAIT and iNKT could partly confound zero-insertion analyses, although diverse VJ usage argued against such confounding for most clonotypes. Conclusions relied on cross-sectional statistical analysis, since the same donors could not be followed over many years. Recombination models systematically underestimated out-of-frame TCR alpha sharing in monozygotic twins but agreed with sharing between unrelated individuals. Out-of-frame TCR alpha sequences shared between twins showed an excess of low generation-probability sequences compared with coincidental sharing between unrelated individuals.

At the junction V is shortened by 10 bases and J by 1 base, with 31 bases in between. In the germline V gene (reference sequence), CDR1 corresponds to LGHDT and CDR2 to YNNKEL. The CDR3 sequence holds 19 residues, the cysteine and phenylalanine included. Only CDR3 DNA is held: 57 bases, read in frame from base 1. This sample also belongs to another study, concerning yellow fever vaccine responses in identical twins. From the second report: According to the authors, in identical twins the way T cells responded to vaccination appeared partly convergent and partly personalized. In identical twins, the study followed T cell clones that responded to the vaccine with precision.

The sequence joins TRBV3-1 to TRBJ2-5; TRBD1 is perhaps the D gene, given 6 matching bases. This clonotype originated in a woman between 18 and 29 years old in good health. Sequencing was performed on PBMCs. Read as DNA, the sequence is TGTGCCATCAGTCGAAAAGGGATCGGGGACACCACCACCCAAGAGACCCAGTACTTC. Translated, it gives CAISRKGIGDTTTQETQYF.